This T cell receptor (beta chain) was recorded in a study of CD8+ T cells in alopecia areata. On the study more broadly: Treated patients swallowed 5 to 10 mg of oral tofacitinib twice daily.

The study, taken as a whole, reports: Lesional scalp, especially alopecia totalis/universalis, showed higher clonality than normal scalp.

CD4+ and CD8+ T cells were sorted from PBMCs. Sequencing relied on a cDNA template that was reverse transcribed from extracted RNA. Clones were read by immunoSEQ multiplex PCR, and TCRdb kept only the in-frame ones, dropping some. The sample has under 250,000 clones, 50% to 70% seen once. Germline V gives CDR1 GTSNPN, CDR2 SVGIG (reference sequence). Trimming took off 0 bases at V and 7 bases at J, with 6 bases between the two ends. The length of the CDR3 is 11 residues. This clone has more than one count but fewer than ten. Its antigen is undetermined. The receptor was isolated from a human donor with alopecia areata. The material was CD4+ T cells sorted from blood, obtained at week 0. The chain is built from TRBV30 and TRBJ1-1; D ambiguous. The CDR3 here is CAWSVPSEAFF. DNA of the CDR3: TGTGCCTGGAGTGTCCCCAGTGAAGCTTTCTTT.